Below are 17 T cell receptor beta chains sequenced from a single sample in a study of cytomegalovirus exposure and HLA in healthy donors. Vbeta (60) and Jbeta (13) primers were used in the PCR. Assay: immunoSEQ multiplex PCR; the TCRdb copy retains only in-frame clones and omits some. The data show fewer than 100,000 clones, around 80% seen once. What was sequenced was PBMCs. Receptor source: a male donor in good health and CMV-seropositive.

This clone was observed a few times. This chain connects TRBV6-1 to TRBJ2-7, with 10 positions matching TRBD1. The length of the CDR3 is 13 residues. The V gene's germline CDR1 is MNHNS and CDR2 SASEGT. Losses at the gene ends were 8 bases for V and 0 bases for J; bases not matched to a gene: 1. CDR3 sequence reads: CASRQGASYEQYF. CDR3 in DNA: TGTGCCAGCCGACAGGGGGCCTCCTACGAGCAGTACTTC.

The chain recombines TRBV7-8 with TRBJ2-5, with TRBD2 as a possible D gene (7 bases). Germline V lookup: CDR1 SGHVS, CDR2 FQNEAQ. The CDR3 length is 13 residues. V was clipped by 5 bases and J by 3 bases, with 10 bases between them. CDR3 protein: CASSRGAKETQYF. As DNA, the CDR3 is TGTGCCAGCAGCCGGGGGGCGAAAGAGACCCAGTACTTC.

This clone was detected once. The V and J genes are TRBV5-1 and TRBJ2-1; TRBD2 matches 8 bases. Looked up from germline, CDR1 is SGHRS and CDR2 is YFSETQ. The CDR3 covers 16 residues. The V segment lost 5 bases and the J segment 1 base; nucleotides outside the gene matches: 8. CDR3 sequence: CASRPAGDSSYNEQFF. CDR3 nucleotide sequence: TGCGCCAGCAGGCCAGCGGGAGATTCATCCTACAATGAGCAGTTCTTC.

This chain links TRBV6-1 with TRBJ2-3; D is uncertain. Trimming cost V 10 bases and J 6 bases, with 17 bases left between them. The V gene's germline CDR1 is MNHNS and CDR2 SASEGT. The CDR3 sequence is 13 residues long. In DNA form, the CDR3 reads TGTGCCATCAATCTCTTTGTAGCTGATACGCAGTATTTT. Amino acids: CAINLFVADTQYF.

The rearrangement uses TRBV18 and TRBJ1-2; TRBD1 agrees at 8 bases. V dropped 6 bases and J dropped 3; count of bases not matched to a gene: 3. The CDR3 consists of 13 residues. Germline V lookup: CDR1 KGHSH, CDR2 LQKENI. The CDR3: CASSPDRDYGYTF. CDR3 sequence (DNA): TGTGCCAGCTCCCCGGACAGGGACTATGGCTACACCTTC.

The V and J genes are TRBV28 and TRBJ1-1; TRBD1 matches 10 bases. Per the germline V gene, CDR1 is MDHEN and CDR2 is SYDVKM. The junction had 11 bases not matched to a gene; V was cut back by 3 bases and J by 1 base. The CDR3 extends over 18 amino acids. The CDR3 DNA is TGTGCCAGCAGTTTGTGGGACAGGGGAAAAATCGGGAACACTGAAGCTTTCTTT. Translated, it gives CASSLWDRGKIGNTEAFF.

The rearrangement joins TRBV23-1 to TRBJ2-2, with 10 nucleotides matching TRBD1. TRBV23-1 is marked as an open reading frame, function uncertain. The CDR3 consists of 18 residues. Trimming at V came to 2 bases and at J to 4 bases, leaving 10 bases not matched to a gene. Here the CDR3 reads CASSQPGTGAPGTGELFF. CDR3 sequence (DNA): TGCGCCAGCAGTCAACCCGGGACAGGGGCTCCGGGCACCGGGGAGCTGTTTTTT.

The chain is built from TRBV5-1 and TRBJ2-3; D is undetermined. This CDR3 is 11 amino acids long. CDR1 SGHRS and CDR2 YFSETQ come from the germline V gene. Trimming pared 6 bases from V and 6 bases from J, leaving 8 bases between. The CDR3 region has the DNA TGCGCCAGCAAAGTCCGGGATACGCAGTATTTT. Protein product: CASKVRDTQYF.

CDR3 bases: TGCAGCGTTGATCAAGGGGCTAGCGGGAAGAAAGCGAACACCGGGGAGCTGTTTTTT. Its translation is CSVDQGASGKKANTGELFF. This sequence joins TRBV29-1 and TRBJ2-2; 9 bases align to TRBD2. The CDR3 consists of 19 residues. Per germline, CDR1 SQVTM and CDR2 ANQGSEA. The J segment lost 0 bases and the V segment lost 3 bases, leaving 14 bases of the junction unmatched.

The V and J genes are TRBV6-1 and TRBJ2-1, with unresolved D. This CDR3 is 14 amino acids long. Trimming shortened V by 1 base and J by 9 bases, and 13 bases separated the two germline ends. Per the germline V gene, CDR1 is MNHNS and CDR2 is SASEGT. CDR3 nucleotide sequence: TGTGCCAGCAGTGAAGGAGTCCAAGCTGGTGAGCAGTTCTTC. This codes for CASSEGVQAGEQFF.

The chain combines TRBV30 with TRBJ2-7; 7 nucleotides match TRBD1. V lost 1 base to trimming and J lost 6 bases; unmatched junction nucleotides: 6. The CDR3 is 13 residues long. Germline loops: CDR1 GTSNPN, CDR2 SVGIG (reference sequence). The CDR3 nucleotides are TGTGCCTGGAGTGAACAGGGGTTCGGCGAGCAGTACTTC. Residues: CAWSEQGFGEQYF.

This clone occurred once. The chain joins TRBV2 to TRBJ2-7; D perhaps matches TRBD1 (6 bases). Germline CDR1 and CDR2: SNHLY and FYNNEI. The CDR3 covers 18 residues. With 6 bases removed from V and 0 bases from J, the gap between germline ends came to 24 bases. CDR3 sequence (DNA): TGTGCCAGCAGCCAAACCGGAAAACAGGGCCTAAGCTCCTACGAGCAGTACTTC. This codes for CASSQTGKQGLSSYEQYF. Variable domain in full (rest from reference TRBV2 and TRBJ2-7): EPEVTQTPSHQVTQMGQEVILRCVPISNHLYFYWYRQILGQKVEFLVSFYNNEISEKSEIFDDQFSVERPDGSNFTLKIRSTKLEDSAMYFCASSQTGKQGLSSYEQYFGPGTRLTVT.

The CDR3 region has the DNA TGTGCCTGGAGTGACGGGACAGGGAGTAGTGATACGCAGTATTTT. It codes for CAWSDGTGSSDTQYF. The V and J genes are TRBV30 and TRBJ2-3, with 9 bases aligning to TRBD1. The CDR3 consists of 15 residues. V trimming: 1 base; J trimming: 6 bases; junction bases outside the gene matches: 8. The germline V gene has CDR1 GTSNPN and CDR2 SVGIG (reference sequence).

Concerning this clone itself: The junction and the germline gene differ at one end; a read error may be behind it. The genes are TRBV25-1 and TRBJ2-7; 11 bases line up with TRBD1. The CDR3 spans 15 residues. CDR1 and CDR2 (germline): MGHDK, SYGVNS. The CDR3 reads CASNESGTGGHEQYF. In DNA form, the CDR3 reads TGTGCCAGCAATGAATCTGGGACAGGGGGACACGAGCAGTACTTC.

Only a few counts were recorded for this clone. This chain joins TRBV27 and TRBJ2-7; 16 bases are shared with TRBD2. The ends lost 3 bases at V and 2 bases at J; junction bases unmatched: 4. From germline, CDR1 is MNHEY and CDR2 SMNVEV (reference sequence). The CDR3 spans 17 residues. CDR3 region: CASSFLGLAGGPYEQYF. The CDR3 DNA reads TGTGCCAGCAGTTTTCTGGGACTAGCGGGAGGGCCCTACGAGCAGTACTTC.

This clone has just one count. The chain uses TRBV21-1 and TRBJ1-5; the table's D call of TRBD1 was not tested on the DNA. TRBV21-1 is reported as a pseudogene. The CDR3 covers 18 residues. The CDR3 nucleotides are TGTGCCAGCAGCAAAGGGGGGACAGGGGCTAATCAGAGTAGGCCCCAGCATTTT. Its protein is CASSKGGTGANQSRPQHF.

The gene calls are TRBV28 and TRBJ1-1, with a weak D call TRBD1 (5 bases). This CDR3 comprises 15 residues. Trimming removed 2 bases from V and 1 base from J, with 11 bases in between. Germline V gene sequence: CDR1 MDHEN, CDR2 SYDVKM. The chain's CDR3 is CASSLTPGGNTEAFF. In nucleotides, the CDR3 is TGTGCCAGCAGTTTAACGCCGGGGGGGAACACTGAAGCTTTCTTT.